This entry describes one TCR beta chain. The antigen is unknown. The study excluded patients with other autoimmune diseases, uncontrolled infections, pregnancy or lactation. This entry comes from a study of Graves' ophthalmopathy and Graves' hyperthyroidism. General study results and limits: Clonotypes were expanded in thyroid at above 0.001 frequency, and most also appeared in blood.

From RNA, the CDR3 regions of TCR beta chains were amplified and sequenced. Amplification began with first-round RT-PCR using HTBI primers, then second-round multiplex PCR was performed. TCRdb redid the calling of the multiplex PCR reads with MiXCR, one entry per CDR3 protein. The top ten hold approximately 43% of the sample, which has almost 750,000 distinct CDR3 sequences, about 44% seen once. Germline V gene data show CDR1 as SEHNR and CDR2 as FQNEAQ (reference sequence). Trimming took 5 bases from V and 1 from J; bases not matched to a gene: 19. This CDR3 spans 20 amino acids. This clonotype was sampled from an adult man with Graves' ophthalmopathy. Sequencing was carried out using peripheral blood. V usage is TRBV7-9 and J usage is TRBJ2-2; 7 nucleotides match TRBD2. CDR3 in DNA: TGTGCCAGCAGCCAAGTGGGGCTGGGGGAGGGCAGAGGGAACACCGGGGAGCTGTTTTTT. Its translation: CASSQVGLGEGRGNTGELFF.